This T cell receptor beta chain is from a study of T cell responses to AZD1222 COVID-19 vaccine. Using immunoSEQ multiplex PCR, the repertoire was profiled, and TCRdb retains in-frame clones only, with some absent. The table includes 150,000 to 200,000 clones, under 95% detected once. In regard to this clone: Its antigen remains unidentified.

General observations from the study: Targeting of unmutated variant regions was reportedly seen in nearly half of spike-specific TCRs.

The TCR was taken from an adult in good health. The sample here was peripheral blood, taken on day 0 of AZD1222 vaccination.

CDR3 DNA: TGTGCCAGCTCACCACCGGGGATGGGGGTCGGTCCTGCGGATACGCAGTATTTT. This sequence encodes CASSPPGMGVGPADTQYF. The J gene is TRBJ2-3, the V gene TRBV18; D tentatively fits TRBD1 or TRBD2 (5 bases each). CDR3 length: 18 amino acids. Trimming shortened V by 0 bases and J by 6 bases, and 22 bases separated the two germline ends. The germline CDR1 and CDR2 sequences are KGHSH and LQKENI.